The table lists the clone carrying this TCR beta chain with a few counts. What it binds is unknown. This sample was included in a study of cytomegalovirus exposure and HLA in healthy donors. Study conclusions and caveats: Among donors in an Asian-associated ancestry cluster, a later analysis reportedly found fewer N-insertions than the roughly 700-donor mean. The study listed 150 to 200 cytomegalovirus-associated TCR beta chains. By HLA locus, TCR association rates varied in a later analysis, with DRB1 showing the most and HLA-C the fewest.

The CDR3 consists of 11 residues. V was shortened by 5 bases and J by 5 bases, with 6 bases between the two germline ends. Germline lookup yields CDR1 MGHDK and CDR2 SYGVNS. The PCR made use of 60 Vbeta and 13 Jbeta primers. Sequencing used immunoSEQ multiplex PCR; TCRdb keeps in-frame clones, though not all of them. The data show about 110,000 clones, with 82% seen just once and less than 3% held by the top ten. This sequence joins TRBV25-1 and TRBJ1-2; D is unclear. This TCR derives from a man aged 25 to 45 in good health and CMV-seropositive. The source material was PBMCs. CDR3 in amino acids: CASSRLYGYTF. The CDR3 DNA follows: TGTGCCAGCAGTCGGTTGTATGGCTACACCTTC.